The rows below give T cell receptor beta chains drawn from one sample of a study of OX40 agonist ivuxolimab in advanced cancers. Profiling relied on immunoSEQ multiplex PCR, and the TCRdb table lists in-frame clones only, not all of them. Of around 40,000 clones listed, around 93% are singletons. This specimen was CD4+ or CD8+ T cells sorted from blood, taken in a trial of the OX40 agonist ivuxolimab. All receptors come from an adult with an advanced solid tumor such as melanoma, head and neck, liver or kidney cancer. Each CDR3 is given with its conserved first and last residue. The D gene is left open where the match is weak. Expanded clones get a size class; other rows say once, few or many, or leave the size out.

TGTGCCAGCAGCTTCCGGGTACTATCGGGCGAGCAGTACTTC,CASSFRVLSGEQYF,NA,TRBJ2-7,TRBV5-6,NA
TGTGCCAGCAGCCCCCCGCGGGGCTTGGGAGAGACCCAGTACTTC,CASSPPRGLGETQYF,NA,TRBJ2-5,TRBV28,NA
TGTGCCAGCAGCTCAAGGGTCCGGGACTTTAAAGCTAACTATGGCTACACCTTC,CASSSRVRDFKANYGYTF,NA,TRBJ1-2,TRBV7-2,NA
TGTGCCAGCAGCGTAGGCTCTGGGGCCGGGACCCAGTACTTC,CASSVGSGAGTQYF,NA,TRBJ2-5,TRBV9,once
TGTGCCACTCGTTCCCAGATTAACTATGGCTACACCTTC,CATRSQINYGYTF,NA,TRBJ1-2,TRBV6-1,NA
TGTGCCAGCAGTTTATCGGTAAAGGGGGATACGCAGTATTTT,CASSLSVKGDTQYF,NA,TRBJ2-3,TRBV27,NA
TGTGCCAGCAGCTTGGGGAACACAGATACGCAGTATTTT,CASSLGNTDTQYF,NA,TRBJ2-3,TRBV28,NA
TGTGCCAGCAGTTTAGCGGGAGGGTACAATGAGCAGTTCTTC,CASSLAGGYNEQFF,TRBD2,TRBJ2-1,TRBV27,NA
TGTGCCAGCAGTGTAGCTGGGGCTGGGGCCAACGTCCTGACTTTC,CASSVAGAGANVLTF,NA,TRBJ2-6,TRBV6-1,NA
TGTGCCAGCAGCTTAGCCCTCTCGAGCTCCTACAATGAGCAGTTCTTC,CASSLALSSSYNEQFF,NA,TRBJ2-1,TRBV11-2,NA
TGCGCCAGCAGCCTACTCCCGGGACAGGATGAAAAACTGTTTTTT,CASSLLPGQDEKLFF,TRBD1,TRBJ1-4,TRBV4-1,few
TGTGCCAGCCGGGGGGGGAGCGGGATTGTCAATGAGCAGTTCTTC,CASRGGSGIVNEQFF,TRBD2,TRBJ2-1,TRBV2,once
TGTGCCAGCAGCCCCCTAGCAGGGAGCTCCTATAATTCACCCCTCCACTTT,CASSPLAGSSYNSPLHF,NA,TRBJ1-6,TRBV28,NA
TGTGCCAGCAGTGATGGCCCTGGAGGCGAGCAGTTCTTC,CASSDGPGGEQFF,NA,TRBJ2-1,TRBV6-1,few
TGTGCCAGCAGCTTTGGGACTGCTGGGGAGCAGTTCTTC,CASSFGTAGEQFF,NA,TRBJ2-1,TRBV5-6,NA
TGTGCCAGCAGCCCACCCGACGCGGGGACCTTTTCCTATAATTCACCCCTCCACTTT,CASSPPDAGTFSYNSPLHF,NA,TRBJ1-6,TRBV28,NA
TGTGCCAGCAGCTTCCGACTAGCGGGCACGGTGGAAGATACGCAGTATTTT,CASSFRLAGTVEDTQYF,TRBD2,TRBJ2-3,TRBV4-2,NA
TGTGCCAGCAGCTTAGCCAACAGGGCCAACTACGAGCAGTACTTC,CASSLANRANYEQYF,NA,TRBJ2-7,TRBV7-9,NA
TGTGCCACCTCCAAACGAACTAGTTCAGATACGCAGTATTTT,CATSKRTSSDTQYF,NA,TRBJ2-3,TRBV28,NA
TGTGCCAGCAACGCTTTTTCGCAGGCAGATACGCAGTATTTT,CASNAFSQADTQYF,NA,TRBJ2-3,TRBV28,NA
TGTGCCAGCAGCCAAGAGGACCTGCGGGCGCAGGGCTACACCTTC,CASSQEDLRAQGYTF,NA,TRBJ1-2,TRBV4-2,NA
TGTGCCAGCAGCTTCAAAGGGGGGGGAAACACCATATATTTT,CASSFKGGGNTIYF,NA,TRBJ1-3,TRBV7-9,NA